This T cell receptor (beta chain) stems from a study of beta chain features in type 1 diabetes. Overall study findings and caveats: Significant though moderate, a shortening of TCRB CDR3s appeared in all four CD4+ subsets of Type 1 diabetes patients. The influence of HLA type on TCRB rearrangement stayed undetermined.

The investigators reverse transcribed all of the isolated RNA, so they sequenced expressed TCRB transcripts. Produced via immunoSEQ multiplex PCR; TCRdb's table is partial and in-frame only. In the table there are 900,000 or so clones, roughly 15% of which are singletons. Central memory, naive, regulatory and stem cell-like memory CD4+ cells were sorted by CD45RO/CCR7/CD25/CD127/CD95/CD27. J was trimmed by 5 bases and V by 1 base; bases with no gene match: 11. The germline V gene has CDR1 SGHRS and CDR2 YFSETQ. This CDR3 spans 16 amino acids. In the case of this clone: Its specificity is not known.

Sequenced input: naive CD4+ T cells from blood. The TCR was taken from a woman aged 18-29 years in good health. V usage is TRBV5-1 and J usage is TRBJ1-2; TRBD1 aligns across 7 bases. The CDR3 nucleotides read TGCGCCAGCAGCTTGTTAGGGGGCCGTCAGCAATATGGCTACACCTTC. Amino acids: CASSLLGGRQQYGYTF.